A single sample gave rise to the 5 T cell receptor beta chains below, sequenced in a study of shared clonotypes between healthy human individuals. Generated by immunoSEQ multiplex PCR, the TCRdb table keeps only in-frame clones and is missing some. The sample consists of hundreds of thousands of clones, roughly 70% of them appearing once. Material: memory CD4+ T cells sorted from blood. Sample subset: CD45RA-negative fraction. The receptors come from a woman in her 30s in good health.

The chain carries TRBV29-1 and TRBJ2-1; D may be TRBD1 (6 bases). V was cut by 4 bases and J by 7 bases, with 17 bases left in between. The CDR3 spans 14 residues. Germline lookup yields CDR1 SQVTM and CDR2 ANQGSEA. The CDR3 nucleotides read TGCAGCGTTGCCACTAGTAGGGGGTTGAATGAGCAGTTCTTC. Protein sequence: CSVATSRGLNEQFF.

V gene TRBV28 combines with J gene TRBJ1-4; the match to TRBD1 covers 9 bases. V lost 7 bases to trimming and J lost 6 bases; unmatched junction nucleotides: 3. The CDR3 is 13 residues long. The germline gives CDR1 MDHEN, CDR2 SYDVKM. CDR3 in amino acids: CASKDRGHEKLFF. CDR3 sequence (DNA): TGTGCCAGCAAGGACAGGGGACATGAAAAACTGTTTTTT. Drawing the rest from reference TRBV28 and TRBJ1-4, the complete variable domain is DVKVTQSSRYLVKRTGEKVFLECVQDMDHENMFWYRQDPGLGLRLIYFSYDVKMKEKGDIPEGYSVSREKKERFSLILESASTNQTSMYLCASKDRGHEKLFFGSGTQLSVL.

The chain is built from TRBV11-3 and TRBJ2-1; D ambiguous. Trimming pared 5 bases from V and 0 bases from J, leaving 11 bases between. The CDR3 has 15 amino acids. CDR1 and CDR2 from the germline V gene are SGHNT and YENEEA. The CDR3 DNA is TGTGCCAGCAGCCACCGCAAGAGCTCCTACAATGAGCAGTTCTTC. Amino acid sequence: CASSHRKSSYNEQFF.

This chain uses TRBV11-3 with TRBJ2-1; D perhaps matches TRBD1 (6 bases). This CDR3 region has 12 residues. V shed 5 bases and J shed 7 bases, with 9 bases lying between them. Germline loops: CDR1 SGHNT, CDR2 YENEEA. CDR3 in DNA: TGTGCCAGCAGCCACCAGGGGAATGAGCAGTTCTTC. Translation gives CASSHQGNEQFF. Using reference TRBV11-3 and TRBJ2-1 for the parts outside the CDR3, the full variable domain is EAGVVQSPRYKIIEKKQPVAFWCNPISGHNTLYWYLQNLGQGPELLIRYENEEAVDDSQLPKDRFSAERLKGVDSTLKIQPAELGDSAVYLCASSHQGNEQFFGPGTRLTVL.

V usage is TRBV10-3 and J usage is TRBJ2-4, with 9 bases matching TRBD1. CDR3 length: 15 residues. Trimming removed 3 bases from V and 6 bases from J; junction bases left unmatched: 6. Germline V gives CDR1 ENHRY, CDR2 SYGVKD. The CDR3 reads CAISESQQGANIQYF. The CDR3 coding sequence is TGTGCCATCAGTGAATCGCAACAGGGGGCAAACATTCAGTACTTC.